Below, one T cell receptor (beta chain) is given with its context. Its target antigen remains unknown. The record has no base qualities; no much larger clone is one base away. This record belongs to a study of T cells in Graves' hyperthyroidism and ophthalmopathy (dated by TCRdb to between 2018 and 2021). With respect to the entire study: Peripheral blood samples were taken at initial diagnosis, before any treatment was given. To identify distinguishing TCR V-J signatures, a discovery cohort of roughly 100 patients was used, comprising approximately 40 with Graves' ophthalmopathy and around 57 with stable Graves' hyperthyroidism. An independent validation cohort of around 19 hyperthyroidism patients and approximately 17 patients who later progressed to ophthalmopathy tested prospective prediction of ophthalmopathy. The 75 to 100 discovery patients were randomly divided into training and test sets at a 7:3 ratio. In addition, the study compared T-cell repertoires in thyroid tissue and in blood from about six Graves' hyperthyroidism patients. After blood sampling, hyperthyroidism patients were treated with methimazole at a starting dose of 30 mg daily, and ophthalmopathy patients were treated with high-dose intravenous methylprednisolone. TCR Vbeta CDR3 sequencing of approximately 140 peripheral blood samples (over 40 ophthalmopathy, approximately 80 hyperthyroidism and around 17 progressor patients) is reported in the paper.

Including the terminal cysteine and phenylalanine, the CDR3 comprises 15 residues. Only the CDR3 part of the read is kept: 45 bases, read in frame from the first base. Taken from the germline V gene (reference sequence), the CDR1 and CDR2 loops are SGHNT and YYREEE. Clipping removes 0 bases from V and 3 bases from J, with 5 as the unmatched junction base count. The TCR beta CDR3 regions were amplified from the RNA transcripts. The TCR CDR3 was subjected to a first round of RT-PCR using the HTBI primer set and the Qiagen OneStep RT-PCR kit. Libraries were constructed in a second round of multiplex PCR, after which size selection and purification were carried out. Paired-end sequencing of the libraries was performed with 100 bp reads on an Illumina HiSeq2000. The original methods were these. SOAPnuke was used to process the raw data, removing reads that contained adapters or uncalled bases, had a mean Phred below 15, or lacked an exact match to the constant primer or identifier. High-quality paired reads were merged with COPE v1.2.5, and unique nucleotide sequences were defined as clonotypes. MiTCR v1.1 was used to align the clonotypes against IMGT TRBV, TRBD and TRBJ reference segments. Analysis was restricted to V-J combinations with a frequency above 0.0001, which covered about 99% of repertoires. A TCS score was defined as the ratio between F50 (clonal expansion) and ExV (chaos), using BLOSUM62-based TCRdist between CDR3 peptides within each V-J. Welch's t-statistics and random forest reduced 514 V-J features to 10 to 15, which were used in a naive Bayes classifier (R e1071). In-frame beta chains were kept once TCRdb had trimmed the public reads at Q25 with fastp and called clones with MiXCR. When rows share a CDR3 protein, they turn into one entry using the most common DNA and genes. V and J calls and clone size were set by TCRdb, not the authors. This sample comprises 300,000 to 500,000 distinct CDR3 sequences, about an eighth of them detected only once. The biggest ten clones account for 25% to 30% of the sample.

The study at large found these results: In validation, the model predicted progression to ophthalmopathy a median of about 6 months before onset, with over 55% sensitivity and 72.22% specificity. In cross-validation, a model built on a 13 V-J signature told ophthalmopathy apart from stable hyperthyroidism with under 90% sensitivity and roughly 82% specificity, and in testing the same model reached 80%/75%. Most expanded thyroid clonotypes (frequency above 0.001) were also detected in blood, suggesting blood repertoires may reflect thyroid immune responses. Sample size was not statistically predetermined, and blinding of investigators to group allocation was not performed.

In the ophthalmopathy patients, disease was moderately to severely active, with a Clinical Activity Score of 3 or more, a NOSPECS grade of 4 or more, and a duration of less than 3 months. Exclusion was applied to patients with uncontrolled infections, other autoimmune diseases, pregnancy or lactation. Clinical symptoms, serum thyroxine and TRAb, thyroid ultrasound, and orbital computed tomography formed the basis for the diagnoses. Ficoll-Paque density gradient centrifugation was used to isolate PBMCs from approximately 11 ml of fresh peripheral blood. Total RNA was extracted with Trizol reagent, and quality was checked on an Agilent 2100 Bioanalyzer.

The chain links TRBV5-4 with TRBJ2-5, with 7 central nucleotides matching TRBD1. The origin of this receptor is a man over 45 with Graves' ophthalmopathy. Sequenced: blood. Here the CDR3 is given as CASSLGTGKKETQYF. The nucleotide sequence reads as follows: TGTGCCAGCAGCTTGGGGACAGGTAAAAAAGAGACCCAGTACTTC.